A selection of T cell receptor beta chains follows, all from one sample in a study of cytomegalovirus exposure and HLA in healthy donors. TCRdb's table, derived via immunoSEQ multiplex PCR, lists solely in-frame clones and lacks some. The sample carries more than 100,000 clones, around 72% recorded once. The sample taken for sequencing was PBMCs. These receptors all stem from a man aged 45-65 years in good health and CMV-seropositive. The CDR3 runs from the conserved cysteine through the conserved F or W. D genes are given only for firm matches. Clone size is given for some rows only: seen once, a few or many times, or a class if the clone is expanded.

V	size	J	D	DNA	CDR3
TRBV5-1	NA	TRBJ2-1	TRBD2	TGCGCCAGCAGACAGGGACTAGCACGACTCGATGAGCAGTTCTTC	CASRQGLARLDEQFF
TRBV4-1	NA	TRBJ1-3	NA	TGCGCCAGCAGCCAAGATCCGGGTCGGTCTGGAAACACCATATATTTT	CASSQDPGRSGNTIYF
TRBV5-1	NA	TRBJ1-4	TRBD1	TGCGCCAGCAGCTTGGAAGGACAGGGGATCGAAAAACTGTTTTTT	CASSLEGQGIEKLFF
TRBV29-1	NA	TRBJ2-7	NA	TGCAGCGTTAAAAGACGGGGCTACGAGCAGTACTTC	CSVKRRGYEQYF
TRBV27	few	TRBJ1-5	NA	TGTGCCAGCAGTTTTGGGGGGTCCCAGCATTTT	CASSFGGSQHF
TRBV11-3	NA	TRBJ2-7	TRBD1	TGTGCCAGCAGCACTGGACAGGGTCGGTCGGAGGAGCAGTACTTC	CASSTGQGRSEEQYF
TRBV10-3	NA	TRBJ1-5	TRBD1	TGTGCCATCAGTGGGACAGGGGGCAATCAGCCCCAGCATTTT	CAISGTGGNQPQHF
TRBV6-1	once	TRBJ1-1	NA	TGTGCCAGCATGCGAGCGGGCGGCGGAACTGAAGCTTTCTTT	CASMRAGGGTEAFF
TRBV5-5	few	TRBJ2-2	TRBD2	TGTGCCAGCAGCTTGGTAGCGGGAGGCATCACCGGGGAGCTGTTTTTT	CASSLVAGGITGELFF
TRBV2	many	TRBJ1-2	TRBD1	TGTGCCAGCAGAGCCGGACAGGGCTATGGCTACACCTTC	CASRAGQGYGYTF
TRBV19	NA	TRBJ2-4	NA	TGTGCCAGTTCCCTCTTGGAGAGAAACATTCAGTACTTC	CASSLLERNIQYF
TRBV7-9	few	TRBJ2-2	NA	TGTGCCAGCAGCTTGCCCGACGGGGGGCGGGACACCGGGGAGCTGTTTTTT	CASSLPDGGRDTGELFF
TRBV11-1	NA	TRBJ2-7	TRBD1	TGTGCCAGCAGTTGGGCCGGGACAGGGGCCTACGAGCAGTACTTC	CASSWAGTGAYEQYF
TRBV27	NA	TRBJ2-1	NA	TGTGCCAGCAGTTTATACGCCACTAATGAGCAGTTCTTC	CASSLYATNEQFF
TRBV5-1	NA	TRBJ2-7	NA	TGCGCCAGCAGCCAGCAGGGGCCGCCCTACGAGCAGTACTTC	CASSQQGPPYEQYF
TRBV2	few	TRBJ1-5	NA	TGTGCCAGCAGTGAATTGGGGGCAAGGCAGCCCCAGCATTTT	CASSELGARQPQHF
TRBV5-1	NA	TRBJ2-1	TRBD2	TGCGCCAGCAGCTTGGCGGCTAGCGGGGGGGCCCTAGATGAGCAGTTCTTC	CASSLAASGGALDEQFF
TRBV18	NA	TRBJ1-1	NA	TGTGCCAGCTCACCATTGCATCCGGGAATGAACACTGAAGCTTTCTTT	CASSPLHPGMNTEAFF
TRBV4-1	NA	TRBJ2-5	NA	TGCGCCAGCAGCCAAGAAGCGGCTCGGGAGACTCTTACGTGGCAAGAGACCCAGTACTTC	CASSQEAARETLTWQETQYF
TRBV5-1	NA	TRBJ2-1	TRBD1	TGCGCCAGCAGCCTCCGGGACAGGGGCGATGAGCAGTTCTTC	CASSLRDRGDEQFF
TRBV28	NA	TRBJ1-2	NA	TGTGCCAGCAGTTCTCAGGGGAACTATGGCTACACCTTC	CASSSQGNYGYTF
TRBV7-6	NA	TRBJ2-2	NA	TGTGCCAGCAGCTCGGACAGACTGAACACCGGGGAGCTGTTTTTT	CASSSDRLNTGELFF
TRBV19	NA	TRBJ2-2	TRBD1	TGTGCCAGTAGTATATTGGGGCAGGGGGCCGGGGAGCTGTTTTTT	CASSILGQGAGELFF
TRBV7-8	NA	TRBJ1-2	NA	TGTGCCAGCAGCCTCGGGCGCGGGGGCTCCCGTCGTGGCTACACCTTC	CASSLGRGGSRRGYTF
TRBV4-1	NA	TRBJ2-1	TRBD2	TGCGCCAGCAGCCAGGAGACTAGCGGGAGGTACCACAATGAGCAGTTCTTC	CASSQETSGRYHNEQFF
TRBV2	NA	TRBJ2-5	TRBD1	TGTGCCAGCACTGGGGGACAGGGGACGGAGACCCAGTACTTC	CASTGGQGTETQYF
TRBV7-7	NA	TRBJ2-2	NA	TGTGCTAGCAGCTTAGAGCCAACCGGGGAGCTGTTTTTT	CASSLEPTGELFF
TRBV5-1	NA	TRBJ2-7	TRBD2	TGCGCCAGCAGCTCCGGGACTAGTTTTTCCCAGCAGTACTTC	CASSSGTSFSQQYF
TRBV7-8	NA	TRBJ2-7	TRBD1	TGTGCCAGCAGTAAACCGGGACAGGGGTTACCCTACGAGCAGTACTTC	CASSKPGQGLPYEQYF
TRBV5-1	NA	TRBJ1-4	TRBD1	TGCGCCAGCAGCTTGGGGACAGGGAGGGAAAAACTGTTTTTT	CASSLGTGREKLFF
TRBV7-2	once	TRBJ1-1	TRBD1	TGTGCCAGCAGCGGATCAGGGGGCGCAGGCGGAGCTTTCTTT	CASSGSGGAGGAFF
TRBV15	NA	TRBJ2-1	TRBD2	TGTGCCACCAGGAGCGGGAGTTCAGGCAATGAGCAGTTCTTC	CATRSGSSGNEQFF
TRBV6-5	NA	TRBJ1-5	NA	TGTGCCAGCAGTTCAGGGTGGGCTCAGCCCCAGCATTTT	CASSSGWAQPQHF
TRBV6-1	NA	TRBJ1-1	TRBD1	TGTGCCAGCAGCAGGACAGGGAACACTGAAGCTTTCTTT	CASSRTGNTEAFF
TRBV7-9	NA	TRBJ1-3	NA	TGTACCGGGGGGGACACCATATATTTT	CTGGDTIYF
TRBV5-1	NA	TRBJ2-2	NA	TGCGCCAGCAGCTTGGGCAGCGCGAACACCGGGGAGCTGTTTTTT	CASSLGSANTGELFF
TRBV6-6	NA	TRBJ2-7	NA	TGTGCCAGCAGGGACAGTCCCTCCTACGAGCAGTACTTC	CASRDSPSYEQYF
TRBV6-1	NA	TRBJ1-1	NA	TGTGCCAGCAGTGTCGGGGAGGGCACTGAAGCTTTCTTT	CASSVGEGTEAFF
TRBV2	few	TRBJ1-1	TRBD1	TGTGCCAGCACCAGACAGGGAGGCACTGAAGCTTTCTTT	CASTRQGGTEAFF
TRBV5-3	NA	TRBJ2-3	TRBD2	TGTGCCAGAAGCTTGGCGGGGACTAGCGGGGGTACTGCCACGGATACGCAGTATTTT	CARSLAGTSGGTATDTQYF
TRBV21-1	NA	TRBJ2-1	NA	TGTGCCAGCAGCAAAGGGAGGGCTAGCGGGAGGGACAATGAGCAGTTCTTC	CASSKGRASGRDNEQFF